The 23 T cell receptor beta chains presented below share a single source sample, sequenced in a study of blood T cell repertoires in COVID-19. The table came from immunoSEQ multiplex PCR; TCRdb's copy has only in-frame clones and leaves some out. The table includes 450,000 or so clones, 90% detected once. The sample was PBMCs or T cells enriched from blood (not recorded which). All receptors derive from a man younger than 35 who had recovered from COVID-19.

J is TRBJ1-1 and V is TRBV27; TRBD1 matches at 10 bases. CDR1 is MNHEY, CDR2 SMNVEV, per germline (reference sequence). This CDR3 has 16 amino acids. V was clipped by 5 bases and J by 0 bases; unmatched bases: 6. The CDR3 protein is CASSIRDRGMNTEAFF. The CDR3 DNA sequence: TGTGCCAGCAGTATCAGGGACAGGGGAATGAACACTGAAGCTTTCTTT.

The rearrangement uses TRBV27 and TRBJ1-1; TRBD1 matches at 7 bases. CDR1 and CDR2 (germline): MNHEY, SMNVEV (reference sequence). V shed 5 bases and J 7 bases; nucleotides not matched to a gene: 16. CDR3 length: 16 residues. CDR3 region: CASSLSWRGLWVEAFF. DNA for the CDR3: TGTGCCAGCAGTCTCTCATGGAGGGGGCTTTGGGTTGAAGCTTTCTTT.

V and J are TRBV11-1 and TRBJ2-7; D gene uncertain. V was shortened by 1 base and J by 0 bases, with 7 bases between the two germline ends. Germline-derived CDR1 and CDR2 are SGHAT and FQDESV (reference sequence). CDR3 length: 14 residues. The DNA of the CDR3 is TGTGCCAGCAGCTTAGGGCAGGCCTCCTACGAGCAGTACTTC. Amino acid sequence: CASSLGQASYEQYF.

This chain connects TRBV5-1 to TRBJ2-1, with TRBD2 identical over 14 bases. The germline CDR1 and CDR2 sequences are SGHRS and YFSETQ. Trimming took 4 bases from V and 7 from J; bases not matched to a gene: 10. The CDR3 is 17 amino acids. CDR3 nucleotides: TGCGCCAGCAGCCTGCTGACTAGCGGGAGGGCCCGAAATGAGCAGTTCTTC. This gives the protein CASSLLTSGRARNEQFF.

V is TRBV12-3 or TRBV12-4 and J is TRBJ1-2; D not certain. CDR3 length equals 12 residues. V lost 2 bases and J lost 8, with 9 bases in between. CDR3 DNA sequence: TGTGCCAGCAGTTTAACTTTGTACGGCTACACCTTC. Encoded protein: CASSLTLYGYTF.

The DNA of the CDR3 is TGTGCCACCCATAAAAGGGGAAAGGGGCTCGGAAAACTGTTTTTT. It is translated as CATHKRGKGLGKLFF. The chain carries TRBV6-5 and TRBJ1-4, with a tentative D call TRBD1 (5 bases). The V end was cut by 10 bases, the J end by 10 bases, with 25 bases between. The germline CDR1 and CDR2 sequences are MNHEY and SVGAGI. This CDR3 is 15 amino acids long.

The CDR3 sequence is CASSQDWRITDTQYF. The CDR3 DNA sequence: TGCGCCAGCAGCCAAGATTGGCGGATCACAGATACGCAGTATTTT. This chain joins TRBV4-1 and TRBJ2-3; no reliable D call. Trimming removed 0 bases at V and 2 bases at J, with 9 bases between. This CDR3 spans 15 amino acids. Germline lookup yields CDR1 MGHRA and CDR2 YSYEKL.

The chain uses TRBV9 and TRBJ1-6, with D perhaps matching TRBD1 (6 bases). The CDR3 totals 15 residues. Trimming pared 4 bases from V and 7 bases from J, leaving 15 bases between. The germline CDR1 and CDR2 sequences are SGDLS and YYNGEE. The CDR3 spells CASSLTGTYNSPLHF. CDR3 nucleotides: TGTGCCAGCAGCCTGACCGGGACATACAATTCACCCCTCCACTTT.

This sequence joins TRBV10-3 and TRBJ1-5; tentative D call: TRBD1 (5 bases). The CDR3 runs 14 residues. V was cut by 4 bases and J by 7 bases, with 14 bases left in between. Germline CDR1 is ENHRY and CDR2 is SYGVKD. The CDR3 bases are TGTGCCATCAGTGTAGCAGGGCCAGGGCAGCCCCAGCATTTT. Protein sequence: CAISVAGPGQPQHF.

CDR3 DNA sequence: TGTGCCACCAGTCGCCGGGACAGGTCTAGCGGGGAGCTGTTTTTT. Residues: CATSRRDRSSGELFF. The chain links TRBV15 to TRBJ2-2; 8 positions match TRBD1. The CDR3 spans 15 residues. J lost 7 bases, V lost 6 bases, and 10 bases had no gene match. In germline, CDR1 is LNHNV, CDR2 YYDKDF (reference sequence).

The V gene is TRBV28, the J gene TRBJ2-7; TRBD2 aligns across 11 bases. Germline V gives CDR1 MDHEN, CDR2 SYDVKM. V lost 5 bases, J lost 3 bases, and 15 bases stayed unmatched. The CDR3 spans 18 residues. CDR3 residues: CASSPYPPQGLADYEQYF. For the CDR3, the DNA is TGTGCCAGCAGTCCGTACCCCCCGCAGGGACTAGCGGACTACGAGCAGTACTTC.

This clone occurred once. This chain connects TRBV4-1 to TRBJ1-1; D not certain. Germline V gene data show CDR1 as MGHRA and CDR2 as YSYEKL. Between the trimmed V and J ends, which lost 5 bases and 0 bases, there was a span of 7 bases. This CDR3 contains 13 residues. CDR3 amino acids: CASSGPVNTEAFF. The CDR3 DNA reads TGCGCCAGCAGCGGCCCTGTGAACACTGAAGCTTTCTTT.

The chain combines TRBV6-1 with TRBJ2-5, with 9 nucleotides matching TRBD2. The CDR3 runs 17 residues. Germline V gives CDR1 MNHNS, CDR2 SASEGT. Unmatched junction bases numbered 12, after V lost 3 bases and J lost 4 bases. This CDR3 is CASSDGTKAGGSETQYF. DNA for the CDR3: TGTGCCAGCAGTGACGGCACCAAAGCGGGGGGTTCAGAGACCCAGTACTTC.

This chain joins TRBV19 and TRBJ1-5, with 9 nucleotides matching TRBD1. The J segment lost 6 bases and the V segment lost 7 bases, leaving 4 bases of the junction unmatched. This CDR3 is built from 13 residues. Germline V gene data show CDR1 as LNHDA and CDR2 as SQIVND (reference sequence). CDR3 sequence (DNA): TGTGCCAGTACCCAGGACAGGGGTCAGCCCCAGCATTTT. It translates to CASTQDRGQPQHF.

The chain uses TRBV18 and TRBJ2-7; no definite D call. Deletions cut 4 bases from V and 4 bases from J, with 17 bases between. Germline V gene data show CDR1 as KGHSH and CDR2 as LQKENI. The CDR3 extends over 15 amino acids. The CDR3 here is CASSQAPGGSYEQYF. The CDR3 DNA is TGTGCCAGCTCACAAGCTCCCGGCGGAAGTTACGAGCAGTACTTC. The whole variable domain, filled in from reference TRBV18 and TRBJ2-7, reads NAGVMQNPRHLVRRRGQEARLRCSPMKGHSHVYWYRQLPEEGLKFMVYLQKENIIDESGMPKERFSAEFPKEGPSILRIQQVVRGDSAAYFCASSQAPGGSYEQYFGPGTRLTVT.

The chain's CDR3 is CASSQDWRGKQETQYF. As DNA, the CDR3 is TGTGCCAGCAGCCAAGATTGGCGGGGGAAACAAGAGACCCAGTACTTC. The rearrangement uses TRBV3-1 (or the pseudogene TRBV3-2) and TRBJ2-5, with 7 nucleotides matching TRBD2. Unmatched junction bases numbered 6, after V lost 0 bases and J lost 2 bases. The CDR3 consists of 16 residues. Germline CDR1 is LGHDT and CDR2 is YNNKEL (reference sequence).

V and J are TRBV19 and TRBJ1-5, with no clear D. Trimming cost V 10 bases and J 9 bases, with 19 bases left between them. Germline V gene sequence: CDR1 LNHDA, CDR2 SQIVND (reference sequence). There are 13 residues in the CDR3. DNA for the CDR3: TGTGCCACTTCGACCGCCGACCGAGGGCCCCAGCATTTT. Protein: CATSTADRGPQHF.

The rearrangement joins TRBV9 to TRBJ2-7, with a possible D match to TRBD2 (6 bases). The CDR3 has 15 amino acids. Germline CDR1 and CDR2: SGDLS and YYNGEE. V was pared by 0 bases and J by 6 bases, with 16 bases between. Written as DNA, the CDR3 is TGTGCCAGCAGCGTAGGAAGACCGGGGGTCAGCGAGCAGTACTTC. This encodes CASSVGRPGVSEQYF.

The chain couples TRBV5-1 to TRBJ2-5; TRBD1 matches at 9 bases. CDR1 SGHRS and CDR2 YFSETQ come from the germline V gene. CDR3 size: 15 residues. V lost 0 bases and J lost 4; bases outside the gene matches: 4. DNA of the CDR3: TGCGCCAGCAGCTTGGAGGGACAGGGCCGAGAGACCCAGTACTTC. Translation: CASSLEGQGRETQYF.

The CDR3 DNA sequence: TGTGCCAGCAGAGGGGACAGAGCCAAAAACATTCAGTACTTC. Translated, it gives CASRGDRAKNIQYF. V gene TRBV28 combines with J gene TRBJ2-4, with 7 bases that match TRBD1. V was clipped by 6 bases and J by 0 bases; unmatched bases: 2. CDR1 MDHEN and CDR2 SYDVKM come from the germline V gene. The CDR3 has 14 residues.

The chain combines TRBV7-2 with TRBJ1-2; 7 bases are shared with TRBD1. This CDR3 has 13 residues. With 5 bases clipped from V and 8 bases from J, the junction kept 8 bases outside the gene matches. Germline V gene sequence: CDR1 SGHTA, CDR2 FQGNSA. CDR3 loop: CASSPLTGQGYTF. CDR3 DNA: TGTGCCAGCAGCCCATTGACAGGGCAAGGCTACACCTTC.

In this sample, this clone turned up a few times. CDR3 DNA sequence: TGTGCCAGTAGTATGCCAGGGGTTTTGAACACCGGGGAGCTGTTTTTT. Amino acids: CASSMPGVLNTGELFF. The chain combines TRBV19 with TRBJ2-2, with D possibly matching TRBD1 (6 bases). The length of the CDR3 is 16 residues. From germline, CDR1 is LNHDA and CDR2 SQIVND (reference sequence). V dropped 3 bases and J dropped 1 base, with 12 bases sitting between them.

This clone was observed a single time. The CDR3 DNA reads as TGCAGCGTTTTCCGCGGGTACCAAGAGACCCAGTACTTC. It translates to CSVFRGYQETQYF. The chain carries TRBV29-1 and TRBJ2-5, with D possibly matching TRBD2 (5 bases). V shed 5 bases and J shed 0 bases, with 10 bases lying between them. Per the germline V gene, CDR1 is SQVTM and CDR2 is ANQGSEA. The CDR3 totals 13 residues.